This TCR beta chain originates from a study of T cell responses to AZD1222 COVID-19 vaccine. The repertoire was sequenced with immunoSEQ multiplex PCR; TCRdb's copy has only in-frame clones and lacks some. The sample shows some 160,000 clones, roughly 93% of them seen only once. General study findings and limits: Spike-wide vaccine-associated CD4 TCRs dominated at 160-218 and 743-854. Donors in the cohort were predominantly white British and more often female, and clonal diversity was possibly underestimated. In the spike-specific TCR repertoire, nearly half reportedly target unmutated variant regions.

CDR3 length equals 13 residues. With 7 bases removed from V and 5 bases from J, the gap between germline ends came to 12 bases. CDR1 MNHEY and CDR2 SVGAGI come from the germline V gene. As to this clone: Its cognate antigen is unknown.

Second-dose intervals near 4 or 12 weeks were combined. The receptor's source is an adult who received the AZD1222 COVID-19 vaccine. The gene calls are TRBV6-5 and TRBJ1-5, with D perhaps TRBD1 (6 bases). The sequences come from peripheral blood, collected 28 days after the second AZD1222 dose. CDR3 nucleotides: TGTGCCAGCAATAGACAGGACTATCAGCCCCAGCATTTT. Translation gives CASNRQDYQPQHF.